Sequencing of this T cell receptor (beta chain) was carried out in a study of response to subunit inactivated influenza vaccine. Broader study findings: The authors suggested that every seasonal influenza vaccination recruits few new T cells.

CDR1 and CDR2 (germline): MDHEN, SYDVKM. The J segment lost 0 bases and the V segment lost 2 bases, leaving 7 bases of the junction unmatched. The CDR3 extends over 16 amino acids. The table lists this clonotype with a few counts. Its target is unknown. TCRdb recomputed calls from the RT-PCR reads with MiXCR, one row per CDR3 protein. The data contain around 570,000 distinct CDR3 sequences, 6% to 9% of them singletons. V is TRBV28 and J is TRBJ2-7; TRBD1 matches at 7 bases. This sequence originates from a man aged 45-69 years who received an inactivated influenza vaccine. Sequenced here: PBMCs from blood, sampled less than 25 months after vaccination. CDR3 coding DNA: TGTGCCAGCAGTTTACCGGGACAGCCGAACTCCTACGAGCAGTACTTC. Amino acid sequence: CASSLPGQPNSYEQYF.